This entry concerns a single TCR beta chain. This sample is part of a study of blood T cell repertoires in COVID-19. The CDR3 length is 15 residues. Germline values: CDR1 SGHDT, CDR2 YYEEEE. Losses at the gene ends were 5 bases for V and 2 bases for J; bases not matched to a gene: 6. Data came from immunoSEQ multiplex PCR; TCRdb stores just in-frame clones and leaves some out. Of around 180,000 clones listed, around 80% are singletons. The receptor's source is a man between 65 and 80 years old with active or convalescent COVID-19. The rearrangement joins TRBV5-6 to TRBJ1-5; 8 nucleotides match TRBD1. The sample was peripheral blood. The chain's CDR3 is CASSPATGGNQPQHF. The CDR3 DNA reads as TGTGCCAGCAGTCCCGCGACAGGGGGCAATCAGCCCCAGCATTTT.